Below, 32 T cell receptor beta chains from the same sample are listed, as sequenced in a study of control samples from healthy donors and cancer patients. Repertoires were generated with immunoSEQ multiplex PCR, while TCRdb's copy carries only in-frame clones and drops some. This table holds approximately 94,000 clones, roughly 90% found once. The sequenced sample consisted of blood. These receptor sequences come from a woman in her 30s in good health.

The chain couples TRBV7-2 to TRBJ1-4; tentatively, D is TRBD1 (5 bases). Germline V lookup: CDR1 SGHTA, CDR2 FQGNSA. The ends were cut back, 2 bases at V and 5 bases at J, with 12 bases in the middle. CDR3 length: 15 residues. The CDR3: CASSLQGSGNEKLFF. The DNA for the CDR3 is TGTGCCAGCAGCTTACAGGGATCGGGGAATGAAAAACTGTTTTTT.

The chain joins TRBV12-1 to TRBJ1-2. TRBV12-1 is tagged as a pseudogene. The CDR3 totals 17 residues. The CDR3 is CASSRGFRTTHNYGYTF. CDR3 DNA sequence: TGTGCCAGCAGCCGTGGGTTTAGGACTACCCATAACTATGGCTACACCTTC.

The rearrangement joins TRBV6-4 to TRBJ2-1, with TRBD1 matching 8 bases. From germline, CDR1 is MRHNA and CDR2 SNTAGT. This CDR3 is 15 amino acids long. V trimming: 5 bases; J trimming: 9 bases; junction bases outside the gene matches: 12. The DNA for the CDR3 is TGTGCCAGCAGTCCCTCCGGGACAGGTTATGGTGAGCAGTTCTTC. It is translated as CASSPSGTGYGEQFF.

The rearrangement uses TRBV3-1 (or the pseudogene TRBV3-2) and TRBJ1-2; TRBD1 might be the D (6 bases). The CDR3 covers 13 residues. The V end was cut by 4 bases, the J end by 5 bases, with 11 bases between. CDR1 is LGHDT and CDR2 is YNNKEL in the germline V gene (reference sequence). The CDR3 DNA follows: TGTGCCAGCAGCCCACGGGACATTTATGGCTACACCTTC. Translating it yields CASSPRDIYGYTF.

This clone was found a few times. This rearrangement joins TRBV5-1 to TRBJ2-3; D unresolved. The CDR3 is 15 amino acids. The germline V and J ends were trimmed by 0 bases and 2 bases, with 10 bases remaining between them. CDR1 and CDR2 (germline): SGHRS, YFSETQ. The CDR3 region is CASSLDSVPTDTQYF. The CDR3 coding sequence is TGCGCCAGCAGCTTGGATTCCGTCCCCACAGATACGCAGTATTTT.

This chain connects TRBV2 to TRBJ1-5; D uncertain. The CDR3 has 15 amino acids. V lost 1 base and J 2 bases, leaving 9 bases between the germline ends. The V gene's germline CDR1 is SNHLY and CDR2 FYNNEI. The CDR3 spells CASSEGREGNQPQHF. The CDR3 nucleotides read TGTGCCAGCAGTGAAGGTCGTGAGGGCAATCAGCCCCAGCATTTT.

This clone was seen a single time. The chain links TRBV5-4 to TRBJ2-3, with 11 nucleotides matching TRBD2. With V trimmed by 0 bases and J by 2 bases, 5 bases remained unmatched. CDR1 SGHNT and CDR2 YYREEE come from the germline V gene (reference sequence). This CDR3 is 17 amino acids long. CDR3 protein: CASSLALAGGSTDTQYF. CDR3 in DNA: TGTGCCAGCAGCTTGGCCCTAGCGGGGGGATCCACAGATACGCAGTATTTT.

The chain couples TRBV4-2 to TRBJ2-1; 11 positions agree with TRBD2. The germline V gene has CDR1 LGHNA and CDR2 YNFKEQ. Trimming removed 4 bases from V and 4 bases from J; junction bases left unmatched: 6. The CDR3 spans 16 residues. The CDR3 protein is CASSPRGTSGYNEQFF. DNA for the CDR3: TGTGCCAGCAGCCCCCGAGGGACTAGCGGTTACAATGAGCAGTTCTTC.

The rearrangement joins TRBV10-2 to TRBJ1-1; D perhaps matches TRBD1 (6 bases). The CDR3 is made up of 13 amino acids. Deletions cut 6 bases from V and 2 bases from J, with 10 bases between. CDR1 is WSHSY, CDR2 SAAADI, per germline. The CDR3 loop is CASRGGLNTEAFF. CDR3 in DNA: TGCGCCAGCAGAGGGGGACTTAACACTGAAGCTTTCTTT.

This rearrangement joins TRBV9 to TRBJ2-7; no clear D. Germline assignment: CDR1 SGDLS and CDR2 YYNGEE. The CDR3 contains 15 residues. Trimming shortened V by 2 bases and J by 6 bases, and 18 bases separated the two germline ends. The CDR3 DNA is TGTGCCAGCAGCGTCGGGCAGGCCCCGATTAGCGAGCAGTACTTC. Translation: CASSVGQAPISEQYF.

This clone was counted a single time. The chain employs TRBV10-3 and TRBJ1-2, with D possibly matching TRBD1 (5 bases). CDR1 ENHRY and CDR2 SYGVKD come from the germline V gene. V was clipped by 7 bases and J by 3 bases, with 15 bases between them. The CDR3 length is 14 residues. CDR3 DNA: TGTGCCATCACTCCGGGGCTCAGAGACTATGGCTACACCTTC. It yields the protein CAITPGLRDYGYTF.

Here the CDR3 DNA reads TGTGCCAGCAGCCAAGGACAGGGGGCGGGTGGGGAAAAACTGTTTTTT. Translation: CASSQGQGAGGEKLFF. The chain has TRBV4-2 and TRBJ1-4; TRBD1 aligns across 10 bases. Germline V gene lookup returns CDR1 LGHNA and CDR2 YNFKEQ. After removal of 1 base from V and 8 bases from J, the junction contained 7 bases not matched to a gene. This CDR3 has 16 residues.

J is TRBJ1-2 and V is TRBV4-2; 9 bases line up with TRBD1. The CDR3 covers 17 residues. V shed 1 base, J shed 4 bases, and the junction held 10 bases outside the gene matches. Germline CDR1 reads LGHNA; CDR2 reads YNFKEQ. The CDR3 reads CASSQGVGTGLAYGYTF. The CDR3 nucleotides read TGTGCCAGCAGCCAAGGCGTCGGGACAGGGCTTGCCTATGGCTACACCTTC.

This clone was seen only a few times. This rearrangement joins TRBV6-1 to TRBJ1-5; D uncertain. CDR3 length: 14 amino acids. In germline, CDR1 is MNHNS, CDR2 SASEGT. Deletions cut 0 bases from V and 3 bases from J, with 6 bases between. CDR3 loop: CASSEALYNQPQHF. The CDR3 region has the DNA TGTGCCAGCAGTGAAGCGCTTTACAATCAGCCCCAGCATTTT.

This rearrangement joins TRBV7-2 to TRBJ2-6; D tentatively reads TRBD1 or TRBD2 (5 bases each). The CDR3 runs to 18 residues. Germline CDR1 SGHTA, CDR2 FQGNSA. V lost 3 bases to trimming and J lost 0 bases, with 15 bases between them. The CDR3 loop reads CASSLPGTIYSGANVLTF. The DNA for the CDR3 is TGTGCCAGCAGCTTGCCCGGGACCATCTACTCTGGGGCCAACGTCCTGACTTTC.

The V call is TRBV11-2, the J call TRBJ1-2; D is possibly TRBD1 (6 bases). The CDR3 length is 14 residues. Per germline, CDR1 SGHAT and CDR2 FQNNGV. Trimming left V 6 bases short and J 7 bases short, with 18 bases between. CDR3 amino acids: CASSPEQGTGGYTF. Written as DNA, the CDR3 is TGTGCCAGCAGTCCCGAACAGGGAACGGGTGGCTACACCTTC.

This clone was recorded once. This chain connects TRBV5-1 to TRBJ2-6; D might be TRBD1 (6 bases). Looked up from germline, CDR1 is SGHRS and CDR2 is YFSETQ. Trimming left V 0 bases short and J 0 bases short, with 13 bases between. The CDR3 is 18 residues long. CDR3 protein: CASSLGGHPSSGANVLTF. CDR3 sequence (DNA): TGCGCCAGCAGCTTGGGGGGACACCCGTCCTCTGGGGCCAACGTCCTGACTTTC.

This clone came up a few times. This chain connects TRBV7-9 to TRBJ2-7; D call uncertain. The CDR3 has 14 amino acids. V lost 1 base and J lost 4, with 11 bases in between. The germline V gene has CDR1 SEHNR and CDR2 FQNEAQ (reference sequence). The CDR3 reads CASSLDSFGYEQYF. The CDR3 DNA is TGTGCCAGCAGCTTAGACAGTTTTGGGTACGAGCAGTACTTC.

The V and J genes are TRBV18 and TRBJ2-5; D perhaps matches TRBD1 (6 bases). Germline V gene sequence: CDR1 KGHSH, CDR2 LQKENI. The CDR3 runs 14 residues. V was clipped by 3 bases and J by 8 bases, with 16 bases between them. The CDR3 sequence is CASSPGPMGATQYF. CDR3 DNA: TGTGCCAGCTCACCCGGTCCCATGGGGGCAACCCAGTACTTC. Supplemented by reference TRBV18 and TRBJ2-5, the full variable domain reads NAGVMQNPRHLVRRRGQEARLRCSPMKGHSHVYWYRQLPEEGLKFMVYLQKENIIDESGMPKERFSAEFPKEGPSILRIQQVVRGDSAAYFCASSPGPMGATQYFGPGTRLLVL.

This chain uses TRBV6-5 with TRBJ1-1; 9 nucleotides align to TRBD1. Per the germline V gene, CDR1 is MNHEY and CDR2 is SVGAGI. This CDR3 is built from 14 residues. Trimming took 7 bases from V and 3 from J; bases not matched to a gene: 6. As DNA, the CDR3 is TGTGCCAGCAAACAGGGGGCGTTGGACACTGAAGCTTTCTTT. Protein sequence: CASKQGALDTEAFF.

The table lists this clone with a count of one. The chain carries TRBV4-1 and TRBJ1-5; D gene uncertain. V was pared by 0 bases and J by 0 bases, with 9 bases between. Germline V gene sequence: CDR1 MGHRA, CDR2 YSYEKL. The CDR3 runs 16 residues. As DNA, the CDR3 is TGCGCCAGCAGCCAAGAGCGACTATATAGCAATCAGCCCCAGCATTTT. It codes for CASSQERLYSNQPQHF.

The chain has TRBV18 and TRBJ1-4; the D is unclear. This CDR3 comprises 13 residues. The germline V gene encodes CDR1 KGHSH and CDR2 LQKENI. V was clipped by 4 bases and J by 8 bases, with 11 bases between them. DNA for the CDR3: TGTGCCAGCTCACGCGACCTTGGGGAAAAACTGTTTTTT. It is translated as CASSRDLGEKLFF.

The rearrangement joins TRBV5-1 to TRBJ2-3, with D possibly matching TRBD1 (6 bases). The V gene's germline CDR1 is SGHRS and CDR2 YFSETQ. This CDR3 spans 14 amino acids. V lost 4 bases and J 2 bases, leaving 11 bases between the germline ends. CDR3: CASSHRDNTDTQYF. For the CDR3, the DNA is TGCGCCAGCAGCCACCGGGACAACACAGATACGCAGTATTTT. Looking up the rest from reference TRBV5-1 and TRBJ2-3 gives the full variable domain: KAGVTQTPRYLIKTRGQQVTLSCSPISGHRSVSWYQQTPGQGLQFLFEYFSETQRNKGNFPGRFSGRQFSNSRSEMNVSTLELGDSALYLCASSHRDNTDTQYFGPGTRLTVL.

CDR3: CASSQDREGEQYF. CDR3 coding DNA: TGTGCCAGCAGCCAAGATCGAGAGGGAGAGCAGTACTTC. The rearrangement uses TRBV4-2 and TRBJ2-7, with D possibly matching TRBD2 (5 bases). Germline lookup yields CDR1 LGHNA and CDR2 YNFKEQ. Deletions cut 0 bases from V and 7 bases from J, with 10 bases between. The CDR3 loop spans 13 amino acids.

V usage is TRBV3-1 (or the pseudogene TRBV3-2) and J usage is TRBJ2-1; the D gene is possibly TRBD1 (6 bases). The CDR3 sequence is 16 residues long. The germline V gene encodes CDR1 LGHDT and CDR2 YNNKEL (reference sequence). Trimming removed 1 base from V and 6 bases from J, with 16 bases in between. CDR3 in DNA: TGTGCCAGCAGCCAAGTAGGGCGGCAAGGGGGCAATGAGCAGTTCTTC. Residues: CASSQVGRQGGNEQFF.

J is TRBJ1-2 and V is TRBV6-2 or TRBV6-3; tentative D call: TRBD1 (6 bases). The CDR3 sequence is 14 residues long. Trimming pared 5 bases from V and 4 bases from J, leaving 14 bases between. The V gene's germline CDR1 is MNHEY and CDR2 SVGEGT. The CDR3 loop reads CASSPHRARYGYTF. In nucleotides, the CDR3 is TGTGCCAGCAGTCCCCACAGGGCACGCTATGGCTACACCTTC.

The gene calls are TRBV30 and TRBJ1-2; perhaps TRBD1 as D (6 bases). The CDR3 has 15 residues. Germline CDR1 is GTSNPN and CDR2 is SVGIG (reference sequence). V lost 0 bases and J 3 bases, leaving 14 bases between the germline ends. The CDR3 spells CAWSVPAGVYYGYTF. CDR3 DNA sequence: TGTGCCTGGAGTGTACCCGCAGGGGTATACTATGGCTACACCTTC.

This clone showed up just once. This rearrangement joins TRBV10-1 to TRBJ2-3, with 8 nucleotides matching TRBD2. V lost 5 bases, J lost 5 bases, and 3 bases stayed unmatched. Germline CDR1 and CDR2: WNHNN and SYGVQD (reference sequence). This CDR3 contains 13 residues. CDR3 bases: TGCGCCAGCAGTATAGCGGGAAGAGATACGCAGTATTTT. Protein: CASSIAGRDTQYF.

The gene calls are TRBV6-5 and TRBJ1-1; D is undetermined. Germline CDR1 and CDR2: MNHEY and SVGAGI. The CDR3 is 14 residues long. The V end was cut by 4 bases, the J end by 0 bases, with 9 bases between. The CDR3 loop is CASSSPHMNTEAFF. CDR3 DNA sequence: TGTGCCAGCAGTTCCCCACACATGAACACTGAAGCTTTCTTT.

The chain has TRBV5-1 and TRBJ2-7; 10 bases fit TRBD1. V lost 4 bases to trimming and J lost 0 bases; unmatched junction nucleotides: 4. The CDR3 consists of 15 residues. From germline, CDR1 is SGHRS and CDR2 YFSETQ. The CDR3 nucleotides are TGCGCCAGCAGCCCTAGGACAGGGGGCTCCTACGAGCAGTACTTC. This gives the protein CASSPRTGGSYEQYF.

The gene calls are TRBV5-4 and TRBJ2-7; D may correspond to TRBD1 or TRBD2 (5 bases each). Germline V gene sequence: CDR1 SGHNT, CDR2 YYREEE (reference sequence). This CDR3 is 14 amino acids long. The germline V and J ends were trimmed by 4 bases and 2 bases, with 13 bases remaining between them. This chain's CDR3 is CASSPWDVPYEQYF. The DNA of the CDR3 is TGTGCCAGCAGCCCGTGGGACGTTCCCTACGAGCAGTACTTC.

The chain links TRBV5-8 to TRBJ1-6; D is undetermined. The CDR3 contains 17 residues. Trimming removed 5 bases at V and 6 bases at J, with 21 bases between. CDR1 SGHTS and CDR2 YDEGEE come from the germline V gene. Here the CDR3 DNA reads TGTGCCAGCAGTTCGGGGAAGGGAGTTAGCGGTAATTCACCCCTCCACTTT. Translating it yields CASSSGKGVSGNSPLHF.